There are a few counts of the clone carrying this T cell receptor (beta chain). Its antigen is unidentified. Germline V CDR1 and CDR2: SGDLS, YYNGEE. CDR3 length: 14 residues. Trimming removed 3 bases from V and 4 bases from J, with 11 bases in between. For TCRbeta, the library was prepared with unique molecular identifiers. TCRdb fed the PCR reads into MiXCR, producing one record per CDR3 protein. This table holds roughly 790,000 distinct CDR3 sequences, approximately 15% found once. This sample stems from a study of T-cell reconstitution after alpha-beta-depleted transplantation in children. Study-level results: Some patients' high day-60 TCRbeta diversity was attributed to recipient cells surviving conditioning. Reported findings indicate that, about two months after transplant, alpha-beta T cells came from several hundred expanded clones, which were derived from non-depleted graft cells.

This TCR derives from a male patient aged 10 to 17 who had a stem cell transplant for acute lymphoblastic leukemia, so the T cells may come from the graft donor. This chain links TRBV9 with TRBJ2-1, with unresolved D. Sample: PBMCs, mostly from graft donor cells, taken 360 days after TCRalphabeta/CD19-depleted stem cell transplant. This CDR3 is CASSARTEYNEQFF. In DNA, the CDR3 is TGTGCCAGCAGCGCGCGGACGGAATACAATGAGCAGTTCTTC. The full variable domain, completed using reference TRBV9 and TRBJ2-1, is DSGVTQTPKHLITATGQRVTLRCSPRSGDLSVYWYQQSLDQGLQFLIQYYNGEERAKGNILERFSAQQFPDLHSELNLSSLELGDSALYFCASSARTEYNEQFFGPGTRLTVL.